This T cell receptor beta chain was sequenced in a study of OX40 agonist ivuxolimab in advanced cancers. Turning to the study itself: The eligibility criteria allowed prior anti-PD-1, anti-PD-L1 or anti-CTLA-4 therapy, and approximately 42% had some. Overall study results and limits: More expanded clones were found, on average, in CD8+ than in CD4+ T cells.

Regarding this clone: Antigen: not known.

Some clones are missing from TCRdb's copy, which holds only in-frame ones; the method was immunoSEQ multiplex PCR. In the table there are approximately 54,000 clones, approximately 84% of which are singletons. The receptor was derived from an adult with an advanced solid tumor such as melanoma, head and neck, liver or kidney cancer. This specimen was CD4+ or CD8+ T cells sorted from blood, taken in a trial of the OX40 agonist ivuxolimab.

This CDR3 reads CASSAEANYGYTF. The CDR3 coding sequence is TGTGCCAGCAGTGCCGAAGCTAACTATGGCTACACCTTC. This rearrangement joins TRBV6-5 to TRBJ1-2; D not certain. The ends were cut back, 5 bases at V and 0 bases at J, with 7 bases in the middle. Germline V lookup: CDR1 MNHEY, CDR2 SVGAGI. This CDR3 has 13 residues.